This T cell receptor (beta chain) comes out of a study of identical twins. This clonotype was detected a few times. V lost 8 bases and J lost 7, with 13 bases in between. Germline assignment: CDR1 SNHLY and CDR2 FYNNEI. CDR3 length: 12 residues. TCRdb passed the 5' RACE reads through MiXCR, listing each CDR3 protein once. The sample holds under 300,000 distinct CDR3 sequences, over 12% seen once. The origin of this receptor is a woman between 18 and 30 years old in good health. This chain links TRBV2 with TRBJ2-3, with D perhaps matching TRBD2 (5 bases). Sequenced: memory (CD45RO+) T cells sorted from blood. For the CDR3, the DNA is TGTGCCAGCCGGTCCGAGCGGCATACGCAGTATTTT. Residues: CASRSERHTQYF.